This entry concerns a single TCR beta chain. The same CDR3 also results from other DNA sequences found in this sample. Trimming at V came to 0 bases and at J to 5 bases, leaving 2 bases not matched to a gene. Germline V CDR1 and CDR2: SGDLS, YYNGEE. The CDR3 extends over 15 amino acids. This sample was included in a study of blood T cell repertoires in COVID-19. The wider study: Sources were T cells, B-cell-depleted T cells, or PBMCs; the material itself was cDNA or gDNA.

Original methodology: Estimation of nucleated cell counts relied on the amplification of reference gene primers. Sequencing used immunoSEQ multiplex PCR; TCRdb keeps in-frame clones, though not all of them. From that table come the V and J calls and clone size; the DNA was used to work out D and trimming. The sample has a few hundred thousand clones; around 82% are singletons. The sample consisted of PBMCs or T cells enriched from blood (not recorded which). This TCR came from a man over 45 who had recovered from COVID-19. The rearrangement links TRBV9 to TRBJ2-1; TRBD2 aligns across 10 bases. The CDR3 is CASSVGLAGNNEQFF. For the CDR3, the DNA is TGTGCCAGCAGCGTAGGACTAGCGGGCAACAATGAGCAGTTCTTC.